One sample yielded the 30 T cell receptor beta chains listed below, sequenced in a study of T cells in localized non-small cell lung cancer. Assay: immunoSEQ multiplex PCR; the TCRdb copy retains only in-frame clones and omits some. Here the sample spans some 71,000 clones, approximately 84% being singletons. Sequenced material: peripheral blood, taken before any cancer treatment. These receptors were taken from an older female donor with stage I lung adenocarcinoma.

V and J are TRBV2 and TRBJ2-6; 13 nucleotides align to TRBD2. CDR3 length: 17 amino acids. Germline CDR1 is SNHLY and CDR2 is FYNNEI. V lost 6 bases to trimming and J lost 2 bases; unmatched junction nucleotides: 4. The DNA for the CDR3 is TGTGCCAGCAGACTGACTAGCGGGGGGCCTGGGGCCAACGTCCTGACTTTC. Its protein is CASRLTSGGPGANVLTF.

The genes are TRBV10-3 and TRBJ2-7; 7 bases align to TRBD2. V shed 10 bases and J 2 bases; nucleotides not matched to a gene: 5. CDR1 is ENHRY and CDR2 is SYGVKD in the germline V gene. CDR3 length: 12 residues. The CDR3 sequence: CATSGLTYEQYF. The CDR3 DNA sequence: TGTGCCACCTCGGGACTAACCTACGAGCAGTACTTC.

The gene calls are TRBV7-8 and TRBJ1-1; D may be TRBD1 (5 bases). Germline values: CDR1 SGHVS, CDR2 FQNEAQ. The CDR3 has 16 amino acids. The germline V and J ends were trimmed by 1 base and 4 bases, with 16 bases remaining between them. The CDR3 coding sequence is TGTGCCAGCAGCTTAGTACCCGGTGTCGGGGGCACTGAAGCTTTCTTT. It translates to CASSLVPGVGGTEAFF.

This clone was picked up a small number of times. The chain links TRBV9 to TRBJ1-4; 7 nucleotides align to TRBD1. J was trimmed by 3 bases and V by 3 bases; bases with no gene match: 5. Germline V gene lookup returns CDR1 SGDLS and CDR2 YYNGEE. The CDR3 sequence is 15 residues long. CDR3 nucleotide sequence: TGTGCCAGCAGCGCGTCCGGGACAGCTAATGAAAAACTGTTTTTT. Protein sequence: CASSASGTANEKLFF.

V is TRBV19 and J is TRBJ1-4; 7 bases align to TRBD1. Germline V CDR1 and CDR2: LNHDA, SQIVND (reference sequence). This CDR3 has 14 residues. The V segment lost 1 base and the J segment 7 bases; nucleotides outside the gene matches: 3. CDR3 sequence: CASSIATGSEKLFF. In DNA form, the CDR3 reads TGTGCCAGTAGTATAGCGACAGGGAGTGAAAAACTGTTTTTT.

The CDR3: CASSLPPGQGGLGYTF. The CDR3, as DNA: TGTGCCAGCAGTCTACCTCCGGGACAGGGGGGACTAGGCTACACCTTC. This rearrangement joins TRBV28 to TRBJ1-2, with TRBD1 matching over 11 bases. J lost 8 bases, V lost 5 bases, and 13 bases had no gene match. Germline V gives CDR1 MDHEN, CDR2 SYDVKM. The CDR3 loop spans 16 amino acids.

The rearrangement links TRBV21-1 to TRBJ1-5. TRBV21-1 counts as a pseudogene. The CDR3 runs to 14 residues. CDR3 bases: TGTGCCAGCAGCAAGGAGGGGGACGCCTCGCCCCAGCATTTT. Its protein is CASSKEGDASPQHF.

This rearrangement joins TRBV9 to TRBJ1-5; the D is unclear. Germline V gene lookup returns CDR1 SGDLS and CDR2 YYNGEE. The CDR3 spans 13 residues. The V end lost 3 bases, the J end lost 4 bases, and 8 bases lay between the germline ends. The CDR3 sequence: CASSGSSNQPQHF. Written as DNA, the CDR3 is TGTGCCAGCAGCGGGAGCAGTAATCAGCCCCAGCATTTT.

This CDR3 reads CSAGRGNEQFF. DNA of the CDR3: TGCAGTGCTGGCCGAGGCAATGAGCAGTTCTTC. The chain links TRBV20-1 to TRBJ2-1; unclear D gene. The CDR3 consists of 11 residues. The germline V gene has CDR1 DFQATT and CDR2 SNEGSKA (reference sequence). V was trimmed by 5 bases and J by 6 bases, leaving 8 bases between them.

This rearrangement joins TRBV7-2 to TRBJ1-3, with 9 bases aligning to TRBD1. The CDR3 spans 16 residues. Germline V gene lookup returns CDR1 SGHTA and CDR2 FQGNSA. V gave up 1 base and J gave up 1 base; unmatched junction bases: 2. The CDR3 DNA is TGTGCCAGCAGCTTAGTGACAGGGGGATCTGGAAACACCATATATTTT. It is translated as CASSLVTGGSGNTIYF.

This clone appeared a single time. The chain uses TRBV2 and TRBJ2-6, with unresolved D. Germline CDR1 reads SNHLY; CDR2 reads FYNNEI. V was pared by 3 bases and J by 4 bases, with 10 bases between. This CDR3 is built from 15 residues. The CDR3 DNA is TGTGCCAGCAGTGAGGAAGGAACCGGGGCCAACGTCCTGACTTTC. Amino acid sequence: CASSEEGTGANVLTF.

The chain carries TRBV5-1 and TRBJ2-2; 9 bases match TRBD2. The CDR3 covers 16 residues. Trimming removed 3 bases from V and 1 base from J; junction bases left unmatched: 4. CDR1 is SGHRS and CDR2 is YFSETQ in the germline V gene. The CDR3 region is CASSSALAGNTGELFF. In DNA form, the CDR3 reads TGCGCCAGCAGCTCGGCACTAGCGGGGAACACCGGGGAGCTGTTTTTT.

The chain carries TRBV15 and TRBJ2-3; D tentatively reads TRBD1 or TRBD2 (5 bases each). The CDR3 totals 16 residues. V lost 5 bases and J lost 6, with 21 bases in between. Germline-derived CDR1 and CDR2 are LNHNV and YYDKDF (reference sequence). The CDR3 loop reads CATSGKGASRGDTQYF. The CDR3, as DNA: TGTGCCACCAGCGGCAAAGGGGCCTCACGCGGGGATACGCAGTATTTT.

The rearrangement links TRBV7-3 to TRBJ2-5; D might be TRBD2 (5 bases). The germline V and J ends were trimmed by 1 base and 3 bases, with 12 bases remaining between them. CDR3 length: 15 amino acids. The germline gives CDR1 SGHTA, CDR2 FQGTGA. CDR3 sequence (DNA): TGTGCCAGCAGCTTAAAGGGAGAGAAAGAAGAGACCCAGTACTTC. This encodes CASSLKGEKEETQYF. The complete variable domain, with remaining parts taken from reference TRBV7-3 and TRBJ2-5, reads GAGVSQTPSNKVTEKGKYVELRCDPISGHTALYWYRQSLGQGPEFLIYFQGTGAADDSGLPNDRFFAVRPEGSVSTLKIQRTERGDSAVYLCASSLKGEKEETQYFGPGTRLLVL.

The rearrangement links TRBV19 to TRBJ2-7; the D gene is possibly TRBD2 (5 bases). This CDR3 spans 13 amino acids. V lost 5 bases, J lost 4 bases, and 12 bases lay in between. In germline, CDR1 is LNHDA, CDR2 SQIVND (reference sequence). The CDR3, as DNA: TGTGCCAGTAGTCTAGGACTGTTTTACGAGCAGTACTTC. This codes for CASSLGLFYEQYF.

This clone was observed a handful of times. The chain's CDR3 is CASSLERAGGNGYTF. CDR3 sequence (DNA): TGCGCCAGCAGCTTGGAGAGGGCGGGAGGTAATGGCTACACCTTC. The V gene is TRBV5-1, the J gene TRBJ1-2; D call uncertain. The CDR3 spans 15 residues. Germline assignment: CDR1 SGHRS and CDR2 YFSETQ. V lost 0 bases and J 6 bases, leaving 15 bases between the germline ends.

This sequence joins TRBV18 and TRBJ1-2, with 9 bases matching TRBD1. Trimming removed 6 bases from V and 4 bases from J; junction bases left unmatched: 12. Germline CDR1 reads KGHSH; CDR2 reads LQKENI. The CDR3 extends over 16 amino acids. CDR3 sequence: CASSPGTTGGTYGYTF. CDR3 bases: TGTGCCAGCTCCCCAGGGACGACAGGGGGAACCTATGGCTACACCTTC.

This rearrangement joins TRBV19 to TRBJ2-7; 8 bases are shared with TRBD2. Trimming took 7 bases from V and 5 from J; bases not matched to a gene: 10. Germline assignment: CDR1 LNHDA and CDR2 SQIVND (reference sequence). This CDR3 has 14 amino acids. The CDR3 DNA reads as TGTGCCAGTAAGGTTGGCGGGGGGCGAGACGAGCAGTACTTC. This codes for CASKVGGGRDEQYF.

In this sample, this clone turned up once. This rearrangement joins TRBV4-1 to TRBJ1-5; no clear D. This CDR3 spans 16 amino acids. CDR1 is MGHRA and CDR2 is YSYEKL in the germline V gene. V lost 0 bases to trimming and J lost 3 bases, with 12 bases between them. CDR3 protein: CASSQDAFEPNQPQHF. The CDR3 DNA follows: TGCGCCAGCAGCCAAGATGCTTTCGAGCCCAATCAGCCCCAGCATTTT.

The chain carries TRBV11-2 and TRBJ2-2; 9 bases fit TRBD1. V gave up 4 bases and J gave up 5 bases; unmatched junction bases: 8. This CDR3 is 16 amino acids long. Germline V gene sequence: CDR1 SGHAT, CDR2 FQNNGV. CDR3 coding DNA: TGTGCCAGCAGCTCAAGGACAGGGGCAGTTACCGGGGAGCTGTTTTTT. This translates into CASSSRTGAVTGELFF.

Here the CDR3 DNA reads TGTGCCAGCAGTTACTGGCAGGGGGGTAACTATGGCTACACCTTC. This encodes CASSYWQGGNYGYTF. The chain uses TRBV6-5 and TRBJ1-2, with 7 bases aligning to TRBD1. Germline V gene sequence: CDR1 MNHEY, CDR2 SVGAGI. With 1 base clipped from V and 1 base from J, the junction kept 3 bases outside the gene matches. This CDR3 is built from 15 residues.

This clone was seen only once. CDR3 sequence (DNA): TGTGCCAGCAAACAGGGTGAGGGGCCCTCTAGCACAGATACGCAGTATTTT. It codes for CASKQGEGPSSTDTQYF. This rearrangement joins TRBV27 to TRBJ2-3; the D gene is possibly TRBD1 (6 bases). There are 17 residues in the CDR3. Trimming removed 7 bases from V and 0 bases from J, with 20 bases in between. Germline assignment: CDR1 MNHEY and CDR2 SMNVEV (reference sequence).

The V call is TRBV18, the J call TRBJ2-4, with 8 bases matching TRBD1. The CDR3 is 16 amino acids. CDR1 is KGHSH, CDR2 LQKENI, per germline. The V segment lost 0 bases and the J segment 0 bases; nucleotides outside the gene matches: 1. The CDR3 spells CASSPPDRVAKNIQYF. The CDR3 bases are TGTGCCAGCTCACCACCGGACAGGGTAGCCAAAAACATTCAGTACTTC.

The J gene is TRBJ2-1, the V gene TRBV19; TRBD2 matches at 7 bases. Germline trimming cut 10 bases from V and 13 bases from J; bases unmatched to any gene: 19. Germline lookup yields CDR1 LNHDA and CDR2 SQIVND (reference sequence). This CDR3 has 14 residues. The CDR3 region is CATKAGPGIPPQFF. The CDR3 region has the DNA TGTGCCACTAAAGCGGGACCGGGTATACCCCCCCAGTTCTTC.

In its sample, this clone was seen a few times. The chain uses TRBV19 and TRBJ2-3; D is perhaps TRBD2 (6 bases). Germline V CDR1 and CDR2: LNHDA, SQIVND (reference sequence). V dropped 3 bases and J dropped 3 bases, with 13 bases sitting between them. The CDR3 spans 15 residues. The CDR3 sequence is CASSIPGEETDTQYF. The CDR3 coding sequence is TGTGCCAGTAGTATCCCGGGAGAGGAGACAGATACGCAGTATTTT. Supplemented by reference TRBV19 and TRBJ2-3, the full variable domain reads DGGITQSPKYLFRKEGQNVTLSCEQNLNHDAMYWYRQDPGQGLRLIYYSQIVNDFQKGDIAEGYSVSREKKESFPLTVTSAQKNPTAFYLCASSIPGEETDTQYFGPGTRLTVL.

The chain joins TRBV5-1 to TRBJ2-7; possibly TRBD1 or TRBD2 for D (5 bases each). The CDR3 loop spans 13 amino acids. Germline V CDR1 and CDR2: SGHRS, YFSETQ. Trimming took off 2 bases at V and 6 bases at J, with 12 bases between the two ends. The CDR3: CASSLGDVGEQYF. The CDR3 bases are TGCGCCAGCAGCTTAGGGGACGTAGGCGAGCAGTACTTC.

The V and J genes are TRBV7-9 and TRBJ2-1; D is undetermined. The CDR3 is 13 residues long. Trimming took 0 bases from V and 8 from J, leaving 8 bases between them. Per the germline V gene, CDR1 is SEHNR and CDR2 is FQNEAQ (reference sequence). The DNA of the CDR3 is TGTGCCAGCAGCTTAGCTGCAGACGATGAGCAGTTCTTC. Protein product: CASSLAADDEQFF.

The V and J genes are TRBV10-3 and TRBJ2-2; D not certain. Germline CDR1 ENHRY, CDR2 SYGVKD. Trimming shortened V by 3 bases and J by 6 bases, and 8 bases separated the two germline ends. The CDR3 covers 13 residues. The CDR3 sequence is CAISEEVSGELFF. In nucleotides, the CDR3 is TGTGCCATCAGTGAAGAAGTGTCCGGGGAGCTGTTTTTT.

Details on this clone: Other DNA variants within this sample encode the same CDR3. The CDR3 DNA follows: TGTGCCAGCAGCTTAGTCCCCACCGGGGAGCTGTTTTTT. Encoded protein: CASSLVPTGELFF. V gene TRBV7-9 combines with J gene TRBJ2-2; D remains unclear. Germline V gene lookup returns CDR1 SEHNR and CDR2 FQNEAQ (reference sequence). This CDR3 spans 13 amino acids. Trimming took 1 base from V and 4 from J, leaving 4 bases between them.

The V gene is TRBV6-5, the J gene TRBJ2-3, with TRBD1 as a possible D gene (6 bases). CDR1 is MNHEY, CDR2 SVGAGI, per germline. The CDR3 totals 14 residues. The V gene lost 2 bases and the J gene lost 1 base, with 7 bases spanning the gap. CDR3 DNA: TGTGCCAGCAGTTACCGACAGGGCACAGATACGCAGTATTTT. It yields the protein CASSYRQGTDTQYF.